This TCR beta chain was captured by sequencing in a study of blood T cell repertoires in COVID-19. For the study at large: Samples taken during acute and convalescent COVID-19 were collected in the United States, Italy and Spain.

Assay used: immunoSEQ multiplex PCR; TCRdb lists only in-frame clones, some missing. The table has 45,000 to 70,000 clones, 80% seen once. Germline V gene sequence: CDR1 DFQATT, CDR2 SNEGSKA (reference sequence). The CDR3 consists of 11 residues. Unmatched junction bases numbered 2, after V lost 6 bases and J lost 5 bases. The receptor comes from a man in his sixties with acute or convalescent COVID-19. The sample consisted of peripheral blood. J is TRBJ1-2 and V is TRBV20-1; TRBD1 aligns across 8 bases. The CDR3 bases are TGCAGTGCCCGGACAGGGTATGGCTACACCTTC. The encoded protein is CSARTGYGYTF.